A single TCR beta chain is shown here with its context. The CDR3 has 16 residues. Unmatched junction bases numbered 10, after V lost 7 bases and J lost 2 bases. Germline V gives CDR1 LNHDA, CDR2 SQIVND (reference sequence). Generated by immunoSEQ multiplex PCR, the TCRdb table keeps only in-frame clones and is missing some. The table lists approximately 110,000 clones, about 85% of them singletons. The data originate from a study of blood T cell repertoires in COVID-19. Study context: T cells, B-cell-depleted T cells, or PBMCs supplied cDNA or gDNA.

The V and J genes are TRBV19 and TRBJ1-5, with 8 bases lining up with TRBD1. This clonotype was sampled from a human donor in a cohort sampled during active COVID-19. Sequenced input: peripheral blood. The CDR3 loop is CASTTGGQGGNQPQHF. CDR3 DNA sequence: TGTGCCAGTACAACCGGAGGACAGGGCGGCAATCAGCCCCAGCATTTT.